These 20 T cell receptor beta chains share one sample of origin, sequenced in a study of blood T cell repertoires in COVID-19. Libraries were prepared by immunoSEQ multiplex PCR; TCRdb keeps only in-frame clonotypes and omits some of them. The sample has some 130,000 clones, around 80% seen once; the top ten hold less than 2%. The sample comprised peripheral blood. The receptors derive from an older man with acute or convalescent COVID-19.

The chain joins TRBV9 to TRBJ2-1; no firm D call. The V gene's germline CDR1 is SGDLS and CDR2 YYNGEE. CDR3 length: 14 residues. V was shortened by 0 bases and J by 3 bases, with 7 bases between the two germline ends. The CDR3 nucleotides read TGTGCCAGCAGCGTAGATAACAGCTACAATGAGCAGTTCTTC. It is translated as CASSVDNSYNEQFF.

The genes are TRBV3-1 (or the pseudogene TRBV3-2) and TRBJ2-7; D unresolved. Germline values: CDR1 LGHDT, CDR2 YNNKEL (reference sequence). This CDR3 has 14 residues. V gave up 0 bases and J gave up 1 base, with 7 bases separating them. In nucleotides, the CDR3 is TGTGCCAGCAGCCAAGATGGAGCGTCCTACGAGCAGTACTTC. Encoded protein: CASSQDGASYEQYF.

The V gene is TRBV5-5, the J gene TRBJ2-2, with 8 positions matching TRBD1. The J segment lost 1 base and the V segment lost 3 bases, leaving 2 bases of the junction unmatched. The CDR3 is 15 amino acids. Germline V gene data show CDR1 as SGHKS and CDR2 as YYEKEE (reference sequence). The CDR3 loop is CASSSTGGNTGELFF. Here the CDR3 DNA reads TGTGCCAGCAGCTCCACAGGGGGGAACACCGGGGAGCTGTTTTTT.

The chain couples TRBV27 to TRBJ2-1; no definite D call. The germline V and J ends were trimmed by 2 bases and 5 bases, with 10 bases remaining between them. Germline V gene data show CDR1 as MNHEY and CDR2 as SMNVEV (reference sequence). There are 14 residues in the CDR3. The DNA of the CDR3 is TGTGCCAGCAGTTTAACTTACCGGGACAATGAGCAGTTCTTC. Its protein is CASSLTYRDNEQFF.

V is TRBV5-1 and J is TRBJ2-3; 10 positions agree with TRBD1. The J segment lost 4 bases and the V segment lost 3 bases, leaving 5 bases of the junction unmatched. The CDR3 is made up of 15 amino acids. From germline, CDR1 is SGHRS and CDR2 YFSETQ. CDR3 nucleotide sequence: TGCGCCAGCAGCTCTGGGGACAGGGGCCCAGATACGCAGTATTTT. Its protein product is CASSSGDRGPDTQYF.

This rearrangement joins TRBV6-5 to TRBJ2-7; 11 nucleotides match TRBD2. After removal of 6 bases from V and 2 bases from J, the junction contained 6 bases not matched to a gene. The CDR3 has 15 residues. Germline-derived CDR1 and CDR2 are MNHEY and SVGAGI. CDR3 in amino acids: CASRPGSGGAYEQYF. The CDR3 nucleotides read TGTGCCAGCAGGCCGGGTAGCGGGGGGGCCTACGAGCAGTACTTC.

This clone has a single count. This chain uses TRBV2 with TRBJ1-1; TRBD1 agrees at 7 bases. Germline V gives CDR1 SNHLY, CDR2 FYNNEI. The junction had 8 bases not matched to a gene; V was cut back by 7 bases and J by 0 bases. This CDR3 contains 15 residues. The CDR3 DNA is TGTGCCAGCAACGGGGACAGAGCTTTGAACACTGAAGCTTTCTTT. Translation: CASNGDRALNTEAFF.

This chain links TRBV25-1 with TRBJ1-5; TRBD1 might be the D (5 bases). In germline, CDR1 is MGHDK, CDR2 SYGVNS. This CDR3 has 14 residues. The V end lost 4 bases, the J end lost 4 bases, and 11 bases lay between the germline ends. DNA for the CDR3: TGTGCCAGCAGTGGGGGAGGGGCGAATCAGCCCCAGCATTTT. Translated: CASSGGGANQPQHF.

In DNA, the CDR3 is TGTGCCAGCAGCCTTCAGCGGGGGGGACCCTACGAGCAGTACTTC. The encoded protein is CASSLQRGGPYEQYF. The chain couples TRBV4-2 to TRBJ2-7, with 10 bases lining up with TRBD2. J lost 2 bases, V lost 4 bases, and 5 bases had no gene match. Looked up from germline, CDR1 is LGHNA and CDR2 is YNFKEQ. CDR3 length: 15 residues.

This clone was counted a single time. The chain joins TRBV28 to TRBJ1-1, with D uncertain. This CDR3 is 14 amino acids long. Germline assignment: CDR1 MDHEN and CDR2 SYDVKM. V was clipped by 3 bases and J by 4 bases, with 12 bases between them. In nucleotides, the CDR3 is TGTGCCAGCAGTTTTCTGTGGGAGGGCACTGAAGCTTTCTTT. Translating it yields CASSFLWEGTEAFF.

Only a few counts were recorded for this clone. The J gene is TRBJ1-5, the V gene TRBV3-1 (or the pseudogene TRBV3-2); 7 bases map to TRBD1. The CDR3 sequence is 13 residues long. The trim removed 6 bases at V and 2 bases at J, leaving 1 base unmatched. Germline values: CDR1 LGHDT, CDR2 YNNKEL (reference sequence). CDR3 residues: CASRGTGNQPQHF. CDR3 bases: TGTGCCAGCAGAGGGACAGGCAATCAGCCCCAGCATTTT.

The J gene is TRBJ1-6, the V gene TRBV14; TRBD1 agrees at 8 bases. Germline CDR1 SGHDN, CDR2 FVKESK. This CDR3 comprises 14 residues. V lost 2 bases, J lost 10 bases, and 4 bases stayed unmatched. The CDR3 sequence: CASSQWDRHSPLHF. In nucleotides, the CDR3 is TGTGCCAGCAGCCAATGGGACAGGCACTCACCCCTCCACTTT.

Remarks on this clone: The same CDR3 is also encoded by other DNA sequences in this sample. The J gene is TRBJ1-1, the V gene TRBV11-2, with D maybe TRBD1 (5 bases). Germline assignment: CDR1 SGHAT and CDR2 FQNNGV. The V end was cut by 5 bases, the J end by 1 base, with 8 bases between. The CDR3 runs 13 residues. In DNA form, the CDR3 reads TGTGCCAGCAGCCTCGGGGGGAACACTGAAGCTTTCTTT. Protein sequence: CASSLGGNTEAFF.

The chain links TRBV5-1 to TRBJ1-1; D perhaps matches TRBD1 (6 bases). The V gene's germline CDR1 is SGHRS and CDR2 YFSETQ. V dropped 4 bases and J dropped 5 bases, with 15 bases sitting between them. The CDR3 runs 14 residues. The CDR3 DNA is TGCGCCAGCAGCATTGCCCCAGGGGAGACTGAAGCTTTCTTT. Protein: CASSIAPGETEAFF.

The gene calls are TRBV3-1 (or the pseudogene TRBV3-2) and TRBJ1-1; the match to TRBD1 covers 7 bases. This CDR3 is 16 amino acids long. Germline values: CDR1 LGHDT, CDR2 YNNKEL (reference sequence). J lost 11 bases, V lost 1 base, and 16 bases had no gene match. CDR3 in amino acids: CASSQAQGQRVGGAFF. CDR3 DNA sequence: TGTGCCAGCAGCCAAGCCCAGGGACAGCGAGTTGGAGGGGCTTTCTTT.

Here the CDR3 DNA reads TGCACCAGCAGCCCCTTGGACAGGGCAAAGTATCAGCCCCAGCATTTT. As protein: CTSSPLDRAKYQPQHF. This chain joins TRBV1 and TRBJ1-5; the tabulated D call, TRBD1, remains unverified against the DNA. TRBV1 is classified as a pseudogene. The CDR3 totals 16 residues.

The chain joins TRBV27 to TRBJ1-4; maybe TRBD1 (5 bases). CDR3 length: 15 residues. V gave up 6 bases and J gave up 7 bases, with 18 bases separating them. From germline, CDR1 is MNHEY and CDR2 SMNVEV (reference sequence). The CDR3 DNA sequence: TGTGCCAGCAGCCCCCAAGGGGCGGGGACTGAAAAACTGTTTTTT. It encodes CASSPQGAGTEKLFF.

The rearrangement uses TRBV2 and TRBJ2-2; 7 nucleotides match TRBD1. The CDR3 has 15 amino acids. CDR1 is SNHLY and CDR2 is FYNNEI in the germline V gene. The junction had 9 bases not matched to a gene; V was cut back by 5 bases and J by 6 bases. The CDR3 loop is CASSSSRGSAGELFF. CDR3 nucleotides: TGTGCCAGCAGTTCGTCCAGGGGGAGCGCCGGGGAGCTGTTTTTT. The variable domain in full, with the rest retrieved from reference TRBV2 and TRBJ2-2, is EPEVTQTPSHQVTQMGQEVILRCVPISNHLYFYWYRQILGQKVEFLVSFYNNEISEKSEIFDDQFSVERPDGSNFTLKIRSTKLEDSAMYFCASSSSRGSAGELFFGEGSRLTVL.

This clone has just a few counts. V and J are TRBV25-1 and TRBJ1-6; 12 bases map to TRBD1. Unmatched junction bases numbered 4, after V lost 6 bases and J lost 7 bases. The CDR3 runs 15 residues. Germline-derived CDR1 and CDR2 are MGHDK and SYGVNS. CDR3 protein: CASSQGTGGNSPLHF. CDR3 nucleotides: TGTGCCAGCAGCCAAGGGACAGGGGGCAATTCACCCCTCCACTTT.

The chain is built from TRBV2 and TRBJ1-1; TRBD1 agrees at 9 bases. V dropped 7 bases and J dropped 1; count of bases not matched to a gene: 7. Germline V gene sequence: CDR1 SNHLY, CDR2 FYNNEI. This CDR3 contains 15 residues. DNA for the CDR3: TGTGCCAGCATAGGACAGGGGCCCGGGAACACTGAAGCTTTCTTT. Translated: CASIGQGPGNTEAFF.